This T cell receptor (beta chain) was recovered during a study of blood T cell repertoires in COVID-19. Individuals aged 18 to 89 years were recruited from about two dozen US areas. Participants were placed into cohorts based on the clinical history they reported. Among Cohort 3 donors, those recovered had two negative PCRs, clearance, or symptom resolution. Authors' processing steps: Counts of nucleated cells, estimated from reference gene primer amplification, were obtained. TCRdb's table, derived via immunoSEQ multiplex PCR, lists solely in-frame clones and lacks some. From that table come the V and J calls and clone size; the DNA was used to work out D and trimming. The sample carries about 200,000 clones, about 90% recorded once. V trimming: 0 bases; J trimming: 7 bases; junction bases outside the gene matches: 10. This CDR3 is built from 16 residues. Germline V gene data show CDR1 as SGHVS and CDR2 as FNYEAQ.

Source material: PBMCs or T cells enriched from blood (not recorded which). The origin of this receptor is a woman aged 18-30 years who had recovered from COVID-19. The chain uses TRBV7-6 and TRBJ1-1; 8 bases are shared with TRBD1. The CDR3 region is CASSLASQGASHEAFF. The CDR3 nucleotides are TGTGCCAGCAGCTTAGCATCCCAGGGGGCGAGTCATGAAGCTTTCTTT.